This TCR beta chain was identified during a study of human T cells and chemical hapten exposure. As to time point: patch test 2, 6 weeks after DPC sensitization. The treatment is: therapeutic diphenylcyclopropenone sensitization with weekly scalp DPC. Researchers sampled blood before each patch test went on. The V gene's germline CDR1 is DFQATT and CDR2 SNEGSKA (reference sequence). CDR3 length equals 11 residues. With V trimmed by 6 bases and J by 5 bases, 3 bases remained unmatched. TCRdb reprocessed the RACE reads with MiXCR, giving one entry per CDR3 protein. Here the sample spans approximately 92,000 distinct CDR3 sequences, over 9.5% being singletons.

The origin of this receptor is a woman between 40 and 55 years old with alopecia areata. Some clones in this sample may be carry-over from other donors' samples. The chain combines TRBV20-1 with TRBJ2-5; TRBD1 matches at 7 bases. The sample here was whole blood, taken in connection with sensitization to the hapten diphenylcyclopropenone (DPC). The CDR3 coding sequence is TGCAGTGCCACCAGGGGGGAGACCCAGTACTTC. As protein: CSATRGETQYF.